The 25 T cell receptor beta chains reported below all come from one sample, sequenced in a study of shared clonotypes between healthy human individuals. Profiled with immunoSEQ multiplex PCR; TCRdb holds only in-frame clones, not every one. Of about 2.3 million clones in the sample, more than 85% are singletons; the top ten hold roughly 0.36%. The sequenced sample consisted of naive CD4+ T cells from PBMCs. Described subset: CD45RA+ positively selected. The source of these receptors is a man between 18 and 35 years old in good health. Some clones in this sample may be carry-over from other donors' samples.

In this sample, this clone turned up a few times. The chain recombines TRBV7-2 with TRBJ1-2, with D unclear. V lost 3 bases, J lost 5 bases, and 13 bases lay in between. Germline CDR1 and CDR2: SGHTA and FQGNSA. The CDR3 loop spans 14 amino acids. The CDR3 sequence: CASSFLQPSYGYTF. DNA of the CDR3: TGTGCCAGCAGCTTTTTACAGCCATCTTATGGCTACACCTTC.

The chain uses TRBV9 and TRBJ1-4, with 8 bases aligning to TRBD1. The trim removed 2 bases at V and 7 bases at J, leaving 7 bases unmatched. Germline values: CDR1 SGDLS, CDR2 YYNGEE. The CDR3 is 15 residues long. The CDR3: CASSVVAGGVEKLFF. As DNA, the CDR3 is TGTGCCAGCAGCGTTGTTGCAGGGGGCGTTGAAAAACTGTTTTTT.

Here the CDR3 DNA reads TGTGCTAGTGGCCCACCTCTAGCGGGAGGGTCCTACAATGAGCAGTTCTTC. Amino acid sequence: CASGPPLAGGSYNEQFF. The chain links TRBV12-5 to TRBJ2-1, with TRBD2 identical over 12 bases. Trimming cost V 6 bases and J 1 base; bases outside gene matches: 7. This CDR3 spans 17 amino acids. Germline values: CDR1 LGHNT, CDR2 FRNRAP.

The genes are TRBV25-1 and TRBJ2-7; possibly TRBD2 for D (5 bases). V was cut by 6 bases and J by 0 bases, with 9 bases left in between. This CDR3 is built from 13 residues. Germline CDR1 MGHDK, CDR2 SYGVNS. This chain's CDR3 is CASSFGVSYEQYF. CDR3 DNA: TGTGCCAGCAGCTTCGGGGTCTCCTACGAGCAGTACTTC.

This chain uses TRBV28 with TRBJ1-2; weak D call: TRBD1 (6 bases). V lost 3 bases, J lost 4 bases, and 12 bases lay in between. This CDR3 has 14 amino acids. Germline-derived CDR1 and CDR2 are MDHEN and SYDVKM. Here the CDR3 reads CASSFSDSSYGYTF. In DNA, the CDR3 is TGTGCCAGCAGTTTCTCGGACAGTTCCTATGGCTACACCTTC.

This sequence joins TRBV6-4 and TRBJ2-2; 8 bases agree with TRBD2. Losses at the gene ends were 0 bases for V and 9 bases for J; bases not matched to a gene: 9. Germline CDR1 reads MRHNA; CDR2 reads SNTAGT. The CDR3 loop spans 16 amino acids. CDR3 nucleotide sequence: TGTGCCAGCAGTGACTCCCGGGAGGGCCCGAGGCGGGAGCTGTTTTTT. The encoded protein is CASSDSREGPRRELFF.

This clone was counted once. The rearrangement links TRBV19 to TRBJ2-3, with 11 nucleotides matching TRBD2. Germline V lookup: CDR1 LNHDA, CDR2 SQIVND (reference sequence). CDR3 length equals 17 residues. J gave up 3 bases and V 1 base, and 6 bases lay outside the gene matches. CDR3 in DNA: TGTGCCAGTAGTATAGGTAGCGGGAGGGCCTCAACAGATACGCAGTATTTT. This codes for CASSIGSGRASTDTQYF.

This chain uses TRBV7-8 with TRBJ2-2; tentatively, D is TRBD1 (5 bases). With 0 bases removed from V and 2 bases from J, the gap between germline ends came to 10 bases. Germline loops: CDR1 SGHVS, CDR2 FQNEAQ. CDR3 length equals 16 residues. CDR3 loop: CASSLALQGNTGELFF. CDR3 coding DNA: TGTGCCAGCAGCTTAGCGTTGCAGGGTAACACCGGGGAGCTGTTTTTT.

J is TRBJ2-3 and V is TRBV4-3; the match to TRBD2 covers 12 bases. Germline V gene lookup returns CDR1 LGHNA and CDR2 YSLEER. Trimming removed 1 base from V and 1 base from J; junction bases left unmatched: 6. This CDR3 spans 18 amino acids. The CDR3 sequence: CASSQGPGTSGRTDTQYF. The CDR3 DNA reads TGCGCCAGCAGCCAAGGCCCCGGGACTAGCGGGCGCACAGATACGCAGTATTTT.

The V gene is TRBV9, the J gene TRBJ2-3, with D hard to call. Germline CDR1 is SGDLS and CDR2 is YYNGEE. This CDR3 is built from 14 residues. Trimming cost V 4 bases and J 1 base, with 10 bases left between them. CDR3 residues: CASSQTPGTDTQYF. DNA for the CDR3: TGTGCCAGCAGCCAGACGCCGGGCACAGATACGCAGTATTTT. Looking up the rest from reference TRBV9 and TRBJ2-3 gives the full variable domain: DSGVTQTPKHLITATGQRVTLRCSPRSGDLSVYWYQQSLDQGLQFLIQYYNGEERAKGNILERFSAQQFPDLHSELNLSSLELGDSALYFCASSQTPGTDTQYFGPGTRLTVL.

J is TRBJ2-7 and V is TRBV30; 9 positions agree with TRBD2. The CDR3 loop spans 18 amino acids. V dropped 0 bases and J dropped 1; count of bases not matched to a gene: 13. In germline, CDR1 is GTSNPN, CDR2 SVGIG (reference sequence). The CDR3 DNA sequence: TGTGCCTGGAGTGTACGGAGGAGTAGGGCGGGAGGGTCCTACGAGCAGTACTTC. Translation gives CAWSVRRSRAGGSYEQYF.

This clone has only one observation. This chain uses TRBV29-1 with TRBJ2-7, with D tentatively TRBD2 (5 bases). Deletions cut 5 bases from V and 3 bases from J, with 17 bases between. The CDR3 is made up of 14 amino acids. Germline CDR1 and CDR2: SQVTM and ANQGSEA. In nucleotides, the CDR3 is TGCAGCGTTTCCCCCCGGCTCGGGGTCTACGAGCAGTACTTC. This gives the protein CSVSPRLGVYEQYF.

The chain combines TRBV30 with TRBJ2-1, with TRBD1 matching over 10 bases. J gave up 1 base and V 5 bases, and 2 bases lay outside the gene matches. Germline CDR1 and CDR2: GTSNPN and SVGIG (reference sequence). The CDR3 contains 14 residues. The chain's CDR3 is CAWDRGPSYNEQFF. The CDR3 DNA sequence: TGTGCCTGGGACAGGGGGCCTTCCTACAATGAGCAGTTCTTC. The variable domain in full, with the rest retrieved from reference TRBV30 and TRBJ2-1, is SQTIHQWPATLVQPVGSPLSLECTVEGTSNPNLYWYRQAAGRGLQLLFYSVGIGQISSEVPQNLSASRPQDRQFILSSKKLLLSDSGFYLCAWDRGPSYNEQFFGPGTRLTVL.

This chain links TRBV10-2 with TRBJ2-7, with unresolved D. V dropped 6 bases and J dropped 7 bases, with 16 bases sitting between them. The length of the CDR3 is 13 residues. CDR1 and CDR2 (germline): WSHSY, SAAADI. CDR3 loop: CASRTPSTLEQYF. Written as DNA, the CDR3 is TGCGCCAGCAGGACCCCCTCTACTTTGGAGCAGTACTTC.

The chain uses TRBV18 and TRBJ2-3, with a weak D call TRBD1 (5 bases). The V end was cut by 5 bases, the J end by 4 bases, with 13 bases between. Germline V CDR1 and CDR2: KGHSH, LQKENI. The CDR3 runs to 14 residues. CDR3 DNA: TGTGCCAGCTCAAACAGGCTTCAGGCAGATACGCAGTATTTT. This gives the protein CASSNRLQADTQYF.

This chain joins TRBV19 and TRBJ1-3, with D perhaps matching TRBD1 (6 bases). Germline V gene lookup returns CDR1 LNHDA and CDR2 SQIVND (reference sequence). Trimming stripped 2 bases from V and 0 bases from J, with 11 bases between. This CDR3 comprises 16 residues. The CDR3 DNA reads as TGTGCCAGTAGTATACGCCGGGACACCTCTGGAAACACCATATATTTT. Its translation: CASSIRRDTSGNTIYF. Full variable domain (remainder filled in from reference TRBV19 and TRBJ1-3): DGGITQSPKYLFRKEGQNVTLSCEQNLNHDAMYWYRQDPGQGLRLIYYSQIVNDFQKGDIAEGYSVSREKKESFPLTVTSAQKNPTAFYLCASSIRRDTSGNTIYFGEGSWLTVV.

This sequence joins TRBV2 and TRBJ1-2; D is ambiguous. The CDR3 is made up of 12 amino acids. CDR1 SNHLY and CDR2 FYNNEI come from the germline V gene. Trimming stripped 2 bases from V and 2 bases from J, with 3 bases between. The CDR3 here is CASSETNYGYTF. CDR3 nucleotides: TGTGCCAGCAGTGAAACGAACTATGGCTACACCTTC. Looking up the rest from reference TRBV2 and TRBJ1-2 gives the full variable domain: EPEVTQTPSHQVTQMGQEVILRCVPISNHLYFYWYRQILGQKVEFLVSFYNNEISEKSEIFDDQFSVERPDGSNFTLKIRSTKLEDSAMYFCASSETNYGYTFGSGTRLTVV.

V is TRBV4-1 and J is TRBJ2-1; possibly TRBD1 for D (6 bases). This CDR3 region has 16 residues. Germline V gene data show CDR1 as MGHRA and CDR2 as YSYEKL. Trimming took 5 bases from V and 4 from J, leaving 18 bases between them. CDR3: CASSLRGPGQYNEQFF. CDR3 in DNA: TGCGCCAGCAGCTTAAGAGGACCGGGACAATACAATGAGCAGTTCTTC.

The chain is built from TRBV19 and TRBJ1-1; TRBD1 agrees at 7 bases. V was clipped by 4 bases and J by 4 bases; unmatched bases: 6. Germline V gives CDR1 LNHDA, CDR2 SQIVND (reference sequence). The CDR3 covers 14 residues. The CDR3 DNA is TGTGCCAGTAGTACCGACAGGGTGGCCACTGAAGCTTTCTTT. Amino acid sequence: CASSTDRVATEAFF.

The chain has TRBV5-6 and TRBJ2-7, with 9 bases lining up with TRBD2. Germline assignment: CDR1 SGHDT and CDR2 YYEEEE. The CDR3 totals 15 residues. With V trimmed by 5 bases and J by 5 bases, 11 bases remained unmatched. The CDR3 spells CASSPSGGGRDEQYF. DNA of the CDR3: TGTGCCAGCAGTCCCTCCGGGGGCGGGAGGGACGAGCAGTACTTC.

The chain links TRBV2 to TRBJ2-1; 10 bases align to TRBD2. The trim removed 5 bases at V and 4 bases at J, leaving 8 bases unmatched. CDR1 is SNHLY, CDR2 FYNNEI, per germline. CDR3 length: 16 residues. The CDR3 is CASSQSGRAIYNEQFF. CDR3 nucleotides: TGTGCCAGCAGTCAAAGCGGGAGGGCAATTTACAATGAGCAGTTCTTC.

This chain connects TRBV9 to TRBJ2-5; TRBD2 aligns across 8 bases. The CDR3 consists of 18 residues. Trimming took 0 bases from V and 0 from J; bases not matched to a gene: 10. CDR1 SGDLS and CDR2 YYNGEE come from the germline V gene. CDR3 protein: CASSVAGGTETNQETQYF. As DNA, the CDR3 is TGTGCCAGCAGCGTAGCGGGGGGGACGGAGACGAACCAAGAGACCCAGTACTTC.

The chain uses TRBV19 and TRBJ2-3, with 11 bases identical to TRBD2. J gave up 0 bases and V 3 bases, and 11 bases lay outside the gene matches. Germline-derived CDR1 and CDR2 are LNHDA and SQIVND (reference sequence). The CDR3 is 19 amino acids. The CDR3 coding sequence is TGTGCCAGTAGTATCCGTGGGACTAGCGGAGACCTTAGCACAGATACGCAGTATTTT. This translates into CASSIRGTSGDLSTDTQYF.

The chain joins TRBV27 to TRBJ1-1, with TRBD1 as a possible D gene (5 bases). The CDR3 is 15 residues long. Germline lookup yields CDR1 MNHEY and CDR2 SMNVEV (reference sequence). The germline V and J ends were trimmed by 5 bases and 4 bases, with 17 bases remaining between them. The CDR3 nucleotides read TGTGCCAGCAGTATGGCAGGGCGATTAGGCACTGAAGCTTTCTTT. Protein: CASSMAGRLGTEAFF.

V usage is TRBV7-9 and J usage is TRBJ2-5; D remains ambiguous. The V gene's germline CDR1 is SEHNR and CDR2 FQNEAQ (reference sequence). The CDR3 loop spans 13 amino acids. Trimming left V 7 bases short and J 5 bases short, with 14 bases between. The CDR3 region has the DNA TGTGCCAGCACCCCGCTCGGTGGGGAGACCCAGTACTTC. Its translation: CASTPLGGETQYF.